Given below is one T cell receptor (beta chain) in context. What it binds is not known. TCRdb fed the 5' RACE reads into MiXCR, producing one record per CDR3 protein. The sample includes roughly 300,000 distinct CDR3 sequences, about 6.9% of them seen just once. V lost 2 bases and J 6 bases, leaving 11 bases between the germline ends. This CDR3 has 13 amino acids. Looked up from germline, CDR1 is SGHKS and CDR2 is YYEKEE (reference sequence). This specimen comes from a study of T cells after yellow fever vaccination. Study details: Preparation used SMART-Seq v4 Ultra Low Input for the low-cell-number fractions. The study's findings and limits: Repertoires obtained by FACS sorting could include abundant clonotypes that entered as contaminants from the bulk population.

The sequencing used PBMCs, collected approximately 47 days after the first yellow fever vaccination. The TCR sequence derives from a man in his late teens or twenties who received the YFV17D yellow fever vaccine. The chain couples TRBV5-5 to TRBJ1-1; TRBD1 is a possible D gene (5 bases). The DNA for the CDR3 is TGTGCCAGCAGCTTCCTCAGGGCCGCTGAAGCTTTCTTT. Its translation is CASSFLRAAEAFF.